This TCR beta chain was recovered during a study of CD4 T cells in relation to SARS-CoV-2 and coronaviruses. In the case of this clone: Its antigen remains unidentified.

Method: immunoSEQ multiplex PCR; TCRdb's copy keeps in-frame clones and lacks some. This sample has around 20,000 clones, with nearly 75% found just once. Germline V gene data show CDR1 as LGHNA and CDR2 as YNFKEQ. V lost 0 bases to trimming and J lost 4 bases, with 10 bases between them. The CDR3 has 14 amino acids. Before the COVID-19 pandemic, during about 2010-2018, CD4+ T cells were taken from unexposed donors. Isolation of CD4+ T cells took place after around eleven days in culture. Cells permitting, SARS-CoV-2 S/N and four cold-coronavirus spikes were tested on unexposed-donor CD4+ T cells. Sequenced sample: CD4+ T cells from PBMCs, cultured in vitro. The clonotype comes from a human donor in good health. The rearrangement uses TRBV4-2 and TRBJ2-7, with D unclear. The CDR3 DNA follows: TGTGCCAGCAGCCAAGATGTGGGGTTTTACGAGCAGTACTTC. This encodes CASSQDVGFYEQYF.